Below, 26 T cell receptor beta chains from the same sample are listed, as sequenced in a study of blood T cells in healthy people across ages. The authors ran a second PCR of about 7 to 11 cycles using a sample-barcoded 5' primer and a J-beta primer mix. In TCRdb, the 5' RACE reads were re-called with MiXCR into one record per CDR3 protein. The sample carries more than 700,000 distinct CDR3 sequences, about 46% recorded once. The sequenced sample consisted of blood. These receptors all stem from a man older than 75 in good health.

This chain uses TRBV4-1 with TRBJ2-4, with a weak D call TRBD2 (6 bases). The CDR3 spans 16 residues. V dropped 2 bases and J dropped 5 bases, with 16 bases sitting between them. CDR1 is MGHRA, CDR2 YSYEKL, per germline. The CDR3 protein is CASSQWTDYHQNIQYF. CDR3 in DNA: TGCGCCAGCAGCCAATGGACGGACTACCACCAAAACATTCAGTACTTC.

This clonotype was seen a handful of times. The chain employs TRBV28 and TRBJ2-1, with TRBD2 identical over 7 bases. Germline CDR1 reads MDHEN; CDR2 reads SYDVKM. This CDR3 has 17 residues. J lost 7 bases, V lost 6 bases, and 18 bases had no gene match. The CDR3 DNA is TGTGCCAGCAGCAAAGACTCGATGGGCGGGAGCGCTAATGAGCAGTTCTTC. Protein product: CASSKDSMGGSANEQFF.

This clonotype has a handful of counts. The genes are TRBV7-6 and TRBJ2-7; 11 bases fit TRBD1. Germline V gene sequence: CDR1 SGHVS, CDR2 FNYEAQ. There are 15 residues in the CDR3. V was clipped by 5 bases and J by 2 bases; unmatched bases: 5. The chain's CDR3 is CASSPDRGRAYEQYF. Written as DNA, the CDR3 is TGTGCCAGCAGCCCGGACAGGGGGCGCGCCTACGAGCAGTACTTC. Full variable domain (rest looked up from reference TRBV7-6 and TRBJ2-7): GAGVSQSPRYKVTKRGQDVALRCDPISGHVSLYWYRQALGQGPEFLTYFNYEAQQDKSGLPNDRFSAERPEGSISTLTIQRTEQRDSAMYRCASSPDRGRAYEQYFGPGTRLTVT.

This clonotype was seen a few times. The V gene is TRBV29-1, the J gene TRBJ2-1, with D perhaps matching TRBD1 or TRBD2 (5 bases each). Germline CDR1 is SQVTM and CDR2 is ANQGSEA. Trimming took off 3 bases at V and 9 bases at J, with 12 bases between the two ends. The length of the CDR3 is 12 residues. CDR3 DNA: TGCAGCGTTGAGCTGACTGGGACTGAGCAGTTCTTC. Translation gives CSVELTGTEQFF.

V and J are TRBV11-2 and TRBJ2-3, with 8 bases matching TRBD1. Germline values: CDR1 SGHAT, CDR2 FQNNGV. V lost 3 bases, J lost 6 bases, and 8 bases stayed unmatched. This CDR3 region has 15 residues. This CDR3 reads CASSFRQGSADTQYF. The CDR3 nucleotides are TGTGCCAGCAGCTTCAGACAGGGGAGTGCCGATACGCAGTATTTT. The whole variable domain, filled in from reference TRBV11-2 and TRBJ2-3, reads EAGVAQSPRYKIIEKRQSVAFWCNPISGHATLYWYQQILGQGPKLLIQFQNNGVVDDSQLPKDRFSAERLKGVDSTLKIQPAKLEDSAVYLCASSFRQGSADTQYFGPGTRLTVL.

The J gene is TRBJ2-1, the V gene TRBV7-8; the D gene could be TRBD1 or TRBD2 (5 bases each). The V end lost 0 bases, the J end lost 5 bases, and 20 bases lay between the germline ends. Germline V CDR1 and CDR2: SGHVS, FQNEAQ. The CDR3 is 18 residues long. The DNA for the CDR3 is TGTGCCAGCAGCTTAGCGAAGATTACAGGAGTCGGGGACAATGAGCAGTTCTTC. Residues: CASSLAKITGVGDNEQFF.

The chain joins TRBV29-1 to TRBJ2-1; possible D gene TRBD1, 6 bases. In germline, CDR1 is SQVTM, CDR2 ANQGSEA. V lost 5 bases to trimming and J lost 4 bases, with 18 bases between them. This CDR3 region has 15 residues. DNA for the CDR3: TGCAGCGTTAAAACCGGGGCAGGGGTTTACAATGAGCAGTTCTTC. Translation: CSVKTGAGVYNEQFF.

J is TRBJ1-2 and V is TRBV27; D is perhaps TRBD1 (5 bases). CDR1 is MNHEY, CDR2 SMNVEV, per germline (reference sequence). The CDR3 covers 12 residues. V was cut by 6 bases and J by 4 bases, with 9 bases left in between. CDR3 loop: CASRWGTYGYTF. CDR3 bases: TGTGCCAGCAGGTGGGGGACCTATGGCTACACCTTC.

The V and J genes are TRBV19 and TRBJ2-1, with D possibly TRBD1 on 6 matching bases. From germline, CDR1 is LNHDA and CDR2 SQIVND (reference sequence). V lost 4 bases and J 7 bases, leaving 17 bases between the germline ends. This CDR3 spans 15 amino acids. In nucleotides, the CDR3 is TGTGCCAGTAGTAGGGCTGGCGGTACAGGGAATGAGCAGTTCTTC. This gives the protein CASSRAGGTGNEQFF.

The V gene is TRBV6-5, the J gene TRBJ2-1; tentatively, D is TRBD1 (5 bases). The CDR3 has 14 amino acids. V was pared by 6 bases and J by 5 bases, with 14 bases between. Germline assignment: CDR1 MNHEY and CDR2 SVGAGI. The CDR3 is CASRGPDRNNEQFF. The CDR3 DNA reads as TGTGCCAGCAGAGGACCCGACAGAAACAATGAGCAGTTCTTC.

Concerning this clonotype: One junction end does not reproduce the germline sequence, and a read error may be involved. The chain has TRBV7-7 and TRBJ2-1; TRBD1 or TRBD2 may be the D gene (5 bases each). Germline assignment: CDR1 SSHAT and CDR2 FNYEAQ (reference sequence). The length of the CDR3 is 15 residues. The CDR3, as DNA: TGTGCTAGCAGCTTAGTTGGGGGATCGCACAATGAGCAGTTCTTC. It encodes CASSLVGGSHNEQFF.

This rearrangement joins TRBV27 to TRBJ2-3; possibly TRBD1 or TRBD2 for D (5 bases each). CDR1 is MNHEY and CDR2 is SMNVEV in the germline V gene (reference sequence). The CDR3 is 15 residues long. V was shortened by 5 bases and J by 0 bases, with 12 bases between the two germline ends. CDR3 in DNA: TGTGCCAGCAGTGCCGGGACCGCTAGCACAGATACGCAGTATTTT. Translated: CASSAGTASTDTQYF.

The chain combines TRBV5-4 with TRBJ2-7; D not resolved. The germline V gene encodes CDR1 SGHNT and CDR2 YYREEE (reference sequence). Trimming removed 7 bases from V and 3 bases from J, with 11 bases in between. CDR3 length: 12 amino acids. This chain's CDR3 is CASGPDNYEQYF. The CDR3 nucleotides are TGTGCCAGCGGCCCAGACAACTACGAGCAGTACTTC.

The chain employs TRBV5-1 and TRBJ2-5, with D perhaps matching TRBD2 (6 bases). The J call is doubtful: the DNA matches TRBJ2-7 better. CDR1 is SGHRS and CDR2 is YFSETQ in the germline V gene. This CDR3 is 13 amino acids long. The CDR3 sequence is CASSVAGRTEQYF. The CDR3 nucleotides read TGCGCCAGCAGCGTGGCCGGGAGAACCGAGCAGTACTTC.

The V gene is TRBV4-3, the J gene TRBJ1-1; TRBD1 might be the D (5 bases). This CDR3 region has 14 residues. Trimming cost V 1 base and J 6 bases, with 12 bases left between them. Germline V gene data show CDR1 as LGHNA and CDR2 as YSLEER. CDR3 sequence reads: CASSQGSVGAEAFF. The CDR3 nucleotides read TGCGCCAGCAGCCAAGGGTCCGTGGGGGCTGAAGCTTTCTTT.

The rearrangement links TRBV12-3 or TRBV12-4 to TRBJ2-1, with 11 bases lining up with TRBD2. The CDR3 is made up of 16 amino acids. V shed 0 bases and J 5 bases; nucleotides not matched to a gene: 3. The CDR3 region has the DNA TGTGCCAGCAGTTTAGCGTTTAGCGGGAGGGACAATGAGCAGTTCTTC. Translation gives CASSLAFSGRDNEQFF.

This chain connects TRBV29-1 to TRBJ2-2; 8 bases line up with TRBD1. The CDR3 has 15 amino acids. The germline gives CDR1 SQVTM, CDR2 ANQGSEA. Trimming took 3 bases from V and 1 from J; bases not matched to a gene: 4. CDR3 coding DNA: TGCAGCGTTGATCGGGGGACAGGGAACACCGGGGAGCTGTTTTTT. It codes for CSVDRGTGNTGELFF.

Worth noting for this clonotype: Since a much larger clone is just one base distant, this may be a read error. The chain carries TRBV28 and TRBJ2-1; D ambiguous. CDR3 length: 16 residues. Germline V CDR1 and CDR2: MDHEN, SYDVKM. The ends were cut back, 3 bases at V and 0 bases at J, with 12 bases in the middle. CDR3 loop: CASSFITRLSYNEQFF. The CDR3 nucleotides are TGTGCCAGCAGTTTCATAACGAGGCTCTCCTACAATGAGCAGTTCTTC.

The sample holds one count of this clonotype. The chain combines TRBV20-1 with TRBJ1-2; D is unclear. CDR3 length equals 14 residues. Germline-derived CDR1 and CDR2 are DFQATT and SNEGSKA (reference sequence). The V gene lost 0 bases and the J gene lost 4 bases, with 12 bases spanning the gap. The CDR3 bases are TGCAGTGCTAGAGATCTGGGTCAGTTCTATGGCTACACCTTC. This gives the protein CSARDLGQFYGYTF.

Here the CDR3 reads CSARDPSLKTQYF. CDR3 bases: TGCAGTGCTAGAGATCCTAGTCTAAAGACCCAGTACTTC. The V and J genes are TRBV20-1 and TRBJ2-7; the D is unclear. The J call could be wrong; TRBJ2-5 is a better fit for the DNA end. The germline V gene encodes CDR1 DFQATT and CDR2 SNEGSKA (reference sequence). The CDR3 contains 13 residues.

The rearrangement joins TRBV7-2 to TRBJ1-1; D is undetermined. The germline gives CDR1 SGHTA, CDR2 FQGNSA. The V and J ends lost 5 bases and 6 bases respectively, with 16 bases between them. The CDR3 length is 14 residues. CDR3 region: CASSTRIGISEAFF. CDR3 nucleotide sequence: TGTGCCAGCAGCACGAGAATAGGGATCTCTGAAGCTTTCTTT.

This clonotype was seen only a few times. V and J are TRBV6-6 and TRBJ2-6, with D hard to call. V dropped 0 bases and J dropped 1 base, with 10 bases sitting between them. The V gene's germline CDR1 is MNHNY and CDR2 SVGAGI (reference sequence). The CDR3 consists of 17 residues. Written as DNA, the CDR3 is TGTGCCAGCAGTTACTCTGGTGGCCAGTCTGGGGCCAACGTCCTGACTTTC. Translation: CASSYSGGQSGANVLTF.

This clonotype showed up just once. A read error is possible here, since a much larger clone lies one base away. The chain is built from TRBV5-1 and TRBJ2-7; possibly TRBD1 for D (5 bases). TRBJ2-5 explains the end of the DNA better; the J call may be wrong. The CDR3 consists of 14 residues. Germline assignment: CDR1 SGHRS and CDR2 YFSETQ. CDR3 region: CASRQGVMEETQYF. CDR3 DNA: TGCGCCAGCAGGCAGGGTGTGATGGAGGAGACCCAGTACTTC.

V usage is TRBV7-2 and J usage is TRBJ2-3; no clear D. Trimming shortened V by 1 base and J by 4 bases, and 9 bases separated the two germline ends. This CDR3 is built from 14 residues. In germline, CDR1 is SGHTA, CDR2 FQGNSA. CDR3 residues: CASSLVLQADTQYF. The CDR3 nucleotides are TGTGCCAGCAGCTTAGTCCTTCAGGCAGATACGCAGTATTTT. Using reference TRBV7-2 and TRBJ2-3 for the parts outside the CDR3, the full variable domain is GAGVSQSPSNKVTEKGKDVELRCDPISGHTALYWYRQSLGQGLEFLIYFQGNSAPDKSGLPSDRFSAERTGGSVSTLTIQRTQQEDSAVYLCASSLVLQADTQYFGPGTRLTVL.

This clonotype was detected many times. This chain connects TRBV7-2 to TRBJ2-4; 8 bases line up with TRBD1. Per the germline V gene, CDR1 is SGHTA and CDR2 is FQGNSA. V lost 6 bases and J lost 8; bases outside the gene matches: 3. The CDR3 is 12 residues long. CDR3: CASRGTGHIQYF. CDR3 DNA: TGTGCCAGCAGGGGGACAGGTCACATTCAGTACTTC.

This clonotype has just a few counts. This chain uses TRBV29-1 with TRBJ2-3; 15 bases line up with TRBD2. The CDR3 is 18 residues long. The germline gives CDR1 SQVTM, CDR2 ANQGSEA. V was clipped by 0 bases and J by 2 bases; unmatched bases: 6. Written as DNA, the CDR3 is TGCAGCGTTGAAGACGCAGGACTAGCGGGAGGGGACACAGATACGCAGTATTTT. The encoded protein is CSVEDAGLAGGDTDTQYF.